Sequencing of this TCR beta chain was carried out in a study of blood T cell repertoires in COVID-19 (TCRdb year 2020). Concerning the study at large: Collaborator samples came from the United States, Italy and Spain and covered acute and convalescent phases of COVID-19. The material from the prospective study consisted of cDNA or gDNA derived from T cells, B-cell-depleted T cells, or PBMCs. The dataset comprised deeply sampled blood TCRbeta repertoires from subjects exposed to, actively infected with, or recovered from COVID-19. The repertoires were made available in a free public database intended to serve as a resource for research on the immune response to SARS-CoV-2. The samples were drawn from two sources: the first 160 participants of the ongoing ImmuneRACE study, and 1,200 or so subjects contributed by 6 global collaborators. Nearly every sample came with metadata listing a de-identified subject ID, COVID-19 status, age in years and sex. HLA class I and class II types, where available, came from metadata supplied by the sample provider rather than from assay-based typing. Findings and caveats that apply to the study as a whole: Clinical and demographic metadata were provided uncurated, with the amount varying by source and participant.

TCRbeta CDR3 regions were amplified from genomic DNA by means of the immunoSEQ Assay, a bias-controlled multiplex PCR. The study's processing was this. The number of nucleated cells in each sample was estimated by amplification of reference gene primers within the assay. Sequence reads were collapsed and filtered to measure the absolute abundance of every unique TCRbeta CDR3 rearrangement. For each sample, productive Simpson clonality was calculated by taking the square root of Simpson's diversity index across productive rearrangements. TCRdb took over this immuneACCESS table, retaining in-frame rearrangements with V and J assigned. Such tables are incomplete; in checked studies, under half of the missing clones stem from an unresolved V gene, and the remainder is unexplained. The V and J calls and clone size come from that table; D and trimming were worked out from the DNA. Recorded for this sample are about 260,000 clones; approximately 91% of them occurred a single time. Approximately 0.7% of the sample comes from the top ten.

The CDR1 and CDR2 encoded by the germline V gene are LGHNA and YSLEER. V has 4 bases trimmed and J has 5 bases trimmed; junction bases matching no gene number 7. Spanning cysteine to phenylalanine, the CDR3 consists of 16 amino acids. CDR3 DNA is the only sequence kept; it has 48 bases, read in frame from the first base. A word on this clone: The target of this receptor is not known. One base away there is no much larger clone; base qualities are not given.

The collaborating institutions used their own protocols to collect whole blood in K2EDTA tubes. For TCRbeta analysis, collaborator samples were shipped as frozen whole blood, as isolated PBMCs, or as DNA extracted from either sample type. The sequenced material came from peripheral blood. This clonotype was obtained from a human donor in a cohort sampled during active COVID-19. The V and J segments used are TRBV4-3 and TRBJ2-7; 14 nucleotides in the junction match TRBD2. The nucleotide sequence reads as follows: TGCGCCAGCAGCCGGGGACTAGCGGGAGCTTACCACGAGCAGTACTTC. Its protein reads: CASSRGLAGAYHEQYF.